The entry below describes one T cell receptor (beta chain). Methods used by the authors: Amplification of reference gene primers provided the estimated nucleated cell counts. TCRdb's copy holds only in-frame clones and misses some; the assay was immunoSEQ multiplex PCR. V and J calls and clone size come straight from that table; D and trimming were deduced from the DNA. The sample lists 190,000 or so clones; 86% were seen once. This entry belongs to a study of blood T cell repertoires in COVID-19. The wider study: PBMCs, B-cell-depleted T cells, or T cells provided the cDNA or gDNA that made up the material.

Participants had their cohort set by participant-reported clinical history. A PCR-confirmed or clinician-diagnosed COVID-19 case had contacted exposed participants within 2 weeks of entry. CDR1 is LNHDA, CDR2 SQIVND, per germline (reference sequence). This CDR3 comprises 16 residues. Trimming left V 3 bases short and J 0 bases short, with 9 bases between. The sequenced sample consisted of PBMCs or T cells enriched from blood (not recorded which). The sequence was obtained from a woman between 25 and 40 years old who had been exposed to COVID-19. The chain combines TRBV19 with TRBJ1-6; TRBD1 is a possible D gene (6 bases). The DNA for the CDR3 is TGTGCCAGTAGTATTTGGGACAACTCCTATAATTCACCCCTCCACTTT. It is translated as CASSIWDNSYNSPLHF.